One T cell receptor beta chain is described in this entry. The clone's antigen remains unknown. A far bigger clonotype differs at one base, so this is likely a read error. The protocol used for the library was multiplex PCR. The sequencer listed for this sample is Illumina HiSeq 4000. TCR beta libraries were built with iRepertoire HTBI primers and Arm-PCR amplification of CDR3 regions. Before sequencing, the PCR products underwent gel purification. The original pipeline was this. Gene usage analysis of CDR3 amino acid clonotypes relied on the 55 to 80 TRBV and 15 or so TRBJ segments identified across samples. COPE and FqMerger were used to merge the filtered high-quality paired reads into contigs. Contigs were aligned with BLAST to IMGT TRBV, TRBD and TRBJ reference genes, and CDR3 was defined per IMGT. Any clonotype with a frequency above 0.1% was counted as a highly expanded clone. Repertoire diversity was measured by Shannon entropy, and V-J evenness by the Gini coefficient. A clonotype was considered public if more than one individual shared it. TCRdb reran the public reads through fastp at Q25 and MiXCR, keeping productive beta chains. Each CDR3 protein appears once, grouped with its most common genes and DNA. These V and J calls originate from TCRdb's pipeline instead of the authors' own analysis. The sample contains approximately 480,000 distinct CDR3 sequences, about a sixth of them found a single time. Jointly, the top ten make up approximately 12% of the sample.

This specimen's time point label, per the study, means: newly diagnosed GD, antithyroid drugs for less than 3 months. For both TCR sequencing and RNA sequencing, RNA was extracted from PBMCs using TRIzol. Graves' disease was diagnosed according to American Thyroid Association guidelines. Patients were recruited from an endocrinology department in Xi'an, China. Each patient gave approximately 10 milliliters of peripheral blood, collected in an EDTA anticoagulant tube. Ficoll Paque Plus density gradient separation was used to isolate PBMCs, and no further T cell sorting was done. RNA quality was checked with an Agilent 2100 Bioanalyzer and agarose gel, and concentration with a NanoDrop 2000. This specimen comes from a study of regulatory T cells in long-lasting Graves disease (dated by TCRdb to 2020 to 2022). In terms of the full investigation: In the newly diagnosed Graves' disease group, patients had been taking antithyroid drugs for less than 3 months. Patients with persistent Graves' disease were compared with patients with newly diagnosed Graves' disease using TCR sequencing and RNA sequencing of peripheral blood. The study was conducted in China and was registered as a clinical trial. A total of about 33 samples underwent TCR sequencing, from about 13 patients with persistent Graves' disease and roughly 20 patients with newly diagnosed Graves' disease. Results and caveats for the whole study, not just this receptor: Persistent disease showed preferential use of TRBV28, TRBJ1-2 and TRBJ2-5, whereas newly diagnosed disease favored TRBV20-1 and TRBJ2-1. The authors acknowledged the small sample size as a limitation that may reduce accuracy. Only peripheral blood was studied, because thyroid tissue, the primary lesion, was inaccessible. Sequencing and analysis were restricted to the TCR beta chain. Persistent patients shared more public clonotypes among themselves (around 3,000) than newly diagnosed patients did (over 950). Compared with newly diagnosed patients, patients with persistent Graves' disease had lower TCR Shannon entropy and fewer highly expanded clones, which suggests clonal expansion.

The germline V gene encodes CDR1 MDHEN and CDR2 SYDVKM. The CDR3 starts with the cysteine, ends with the phenylalanine, and has 21 residues. Only the CDR3 part of the read is kept: 63 bases, read in frame from the first base. These data are also associated with another study on T cells in Graves' hyperthyroidism and ophthalmopathy. As the second paper documents: Stable Graves' hyperthyroidism was defined as no progression to ophthalmopathy during 18 months of follow-up. Hyperthyroidism patients were aged 18 to 65 years and newly diagnosed, with disease duration of less than 2 months. Patients with uncontrolled infections, other autoimmune diseases, pregnancy or lactation were excluded. Diagnoses were established on the basis of clinical symptoms, serum thyroxine and TRAb, thyroid ultrasound, and orbital computed tomography. For the first round of RT-PCR on the TCR CDR3, the HTBI primer set was used together with the Qiagen OneStep RT-PCR kit. Blood samples also contained most of the expanded thyroid clonotypes (frequency above 0.001), which suggests that blood repertoires may reflect thyroid immune responses. Ophthalmopathy was separated from stable hyperthyroidism by a 13 V-J signature model, with approximately 89% sensitivity and approximately 84% specificity obtained in cross-validation and 80%/75% obtained in testing. In validation, the model predicted progression to ophthalmopathy a median of approximately 6.6 months before onset, with 70% to 71% sensitivity and roughly 77% specificity. TCR V-J signatures able to tell the groups apart were searched for in a discovery cohort of approximately 95 patients, of whom around 42 had Graves' ophthalmopathy and under 65 had stable Graves' hyperthyroidism. Prospective prediction of ophthalmopathy was tested in an independent validation cohort of approximately 19 hyperthyroidism patients and 15 to 17 patients who later progressed to ophthalmopathy. The approximately 100 discovery patients were randomly divided into training and test sets at a 7:3 ratio. The study also compared thyroid tissue and blood T-cell repertoires from 5 to 7 Graves' hyperthyroidism patients. Following sampling, methimazole starting at 30 mg daily was given to hyperthyroidism patients, and high-dose intravenous methylprednisolone was given to ophthalmopathy patients. A second multiplex PCR round built the libraries, followed by size selection and purification. Libraries were sequenced paired-end with 100 bp reads on an Illumina HiSeq2000. SOAPnuke was used to process the raw data, throwing out any read that contained adapters or uncalled bases, had a mean Phred below 15, or lacked an exact constant-primer or identifier match. High-quality paired reads were merged using COPE v1.2.5, and each unique nucleotide sequence was defined as a clonotype. MiTCR v1.1 was used to align clonotypes to the IMGT TRBV, TRBD and TRBJ reference segments. The analysis was restricted to V-J combinations with a frequency above 0.0001, which together covered 98% to 99.2% of the repertoires. The TCS score was defined as F50 (clonal expansion) divided by E x V (chaos), with BLOSUM62-based TCRdist calculated between CDR3 peptides within each V-J. Welch's t-statistics and random forest reduced around 510 V-J features to roughly 13, which were used in a naive Bayes classifier (R e1071). Sample size was not statistically predetermined, and investigators were not blinded to group allocation. According to the paper, TCR Vbeta CDR3 sequencing was carried out on approximately 140 peripheral blood samples, which came from fewer than 50 ophthalmopathy, some 73 hyperthyroidism and about 17 progressor patients.

The sample in question was peripheral blood mononuclear cells (PBMCs), obtained at new diagnosis, from a patient treated with antithyroid drugs. The sequence was collected from a man aged 35-49 years with Graves disease. Donor details come from another sample of the same person, matched by shared clones. The rearrangement joined TRBV28 to TRBJ2-3, and 9 junctional nucleotides match TRBD2. CDR3 loop: CAGSYSGTRVAGVRSTDTQYF. The nucleotide sequence reads as follows: TGTGCCGGCAGTTACTCCGGAACTAGGGTAGCGGGAGTTCGAAGCACAGATACGCAGTATTTT.